Listed here are 14 T cell receptor beta chains from one sample, sequenced in a study of CD8 T cells in Susac syndrome. Reverse transcription of roughly 0.5 to 1 ug RNA was performed with random hexamers. TCRdb re-analysed the immunoSEQ multiplex PCR reads in MiXCR, keeping a single row per CDR3 protein. Of about 200,000 distinct CDR3 sequences listed, approximately 95% were seen once; the top ten hold about 0.095%. Input material: CD4+ T cells from PBMCs. These receptors came from a human donor in good health.

This clonotype was counted once. This rearrangement joins TRBV5-6 to TRBJ1-2; 9 nucleotides match TRBD1. Germline V gene sequence: CDR1 SGHDT, CDR2 YYEEEE. CDR3 length: 12 amino acids. J was trimmed by 6 bases and V by 5 bases; bases with no gene match: 2. The CDR3 region has the DNA TGTGCCAGCAGGTGGGACAGGGATGGCTACACCTTC. Translating gives CASRWDRDGYTF.

The V call is TRBV29-1, the J call TRBJ2-1; 7 nucleotides match TRBD2. Losses at the gene ends were 6 bases for V and 5 bases for J; bases not matched to a gene: 7. The CDR3 length is 13 residues. Germline V gene sequence: CDR1 SQVTM, CDR2 ANQGSEA. DNA for the CDR3: TGCAGCGTGGGGAGGGGCGCGGACAATGAGCAGTTCTTC. Amino acid sequence: CSVGRGADNEQFF.

The chain carries TRBV7-9 and TRBJ2-1; D not resolved. The germline V gene encodes CDR1 SEHNR and CDR2 FQNEAQ (reference sequence). The CDR3 contains 13 residues. V was clipped by 2 bases and J by 8 bases, with 10 bases between them. This CDR3 reads CASSLSHFDEQFF. DNA of the CDR3: TGTGCCAGCAGCTTATCCCACTTTGATGAGCAGTTCTTC.

The J gene is TRBJ1-1, the V gene TRBV29-1; D is uncertain. The germline V gene encodes CDR1 SQVTM and CDR2 ANQGSEA. The ends were cut back, 5 bases at V and 1 base at J, with 14 bases in the middle. This CDR3 is built from 14 residues. The CDR3 protein is CSVYNTVGNTEAFF. CDR3 DNA sequence: TGCAGCGTTTATAACACTGTCGGGAACACTGAAGCTTTCTTT.

The rearrangement uses TRBV25-1 and TRBJ2-7; TRBD1 or TRBD2 may be the D gene (5 bases each). Germline V CDR1 and CDR2: MGHDK, SYGVNS. Trimming took off 4 bases at V and 4 bases at J, with 17 bases between the two ends. The CDR3 contains 15 residues. The CDR3 DNA sequence: TGTGCCAGCAGTGCGACCGGGACCGGAATATACGAGCAGTACTTC. As protein: CASSATGTGIYEQYF.

This clonotype came up once. The CDR3 DNA follows: TGCAGCGCCCTTGGAGCGCAGTATTTT. As protein: CSALGAQYF. This chain uses TRBV20-1 with TRBJ2-3; D call uncertain. Germline V gives CDR1 DFQATT, CDR2 SNEGSKA (reference sequence). This CDR3 has 9 amino acids.

J is TRBJ1-3 and V is TRBV29-1, with 8 bases lining up with TRBD1. The CDR3 length is 13 residues. CDR1 is SQVTM, CDR2 ANQGSEA, per germline. V dropped 4 bases and J dropped 4; count of bases not matched to a gene: 3. The CDR3 is CSVAWTGGNTIYF. DNA for the CDR3: TGCAGCGTTGCTTGGACAGGGGGAAACACCATATATTTT.

The genes are TRBV29-1 and TRBJ2-3; TRBD2 might be the D (6 bases). Germline CDR1 and CDR2: SQVTM and ANQGSEA. The V end was cut by 6 bases, the J end by 2 bases, with 9 bases between. There are 12 residues in the CDR3. The CDR3 loop is CSVRDSTDTQYF. The CDR3 DNA follows: TGCAGCGTGCGGGACTCCACAGATACGCAGTATTTT.

The V gene is TRBV5-1, the J gene TRBJ2-3, with 7 bases that match TRBD1. The germline V gene encodes CDR1 SGHRS and CDR2 YFSETQ. This CDR3 is 16 amino acids long. The V gene end was trimmed by 4 bases and the J gene end by 0 bases; junction bases not matched to a gene: 8. The DNA of the CDR3 is TGCGCCAGCAGCCTGGACCAGACAGGGAGCACAGATACGCAGTATTTT. This translates into CASSLDQTGSTDTQYF.

This chain joins TRBV27 and TRBJ2-3, with D possibly matching TRBD2 (6 bases). Germline loops: CDR1 MNHEY, CDR2 SMNVEV (reference sequence). Trimming stripped 3 bases from V and 3 bases from J, with 13 bases between. This CDR3 has 15 amino acids. This CDR3 reads CASSFGGTGTDTQYF. The CDR3, as DNA: TGTGCCAGCAGTTTCGGCGGGACCGGTACAGATACGCAGTATTTT.

V gene TRBV25-1 combines with J gene TRBJ1-1; D is possibly TRBD1 (5 bases). Germline assignment: CDR1 MGHDK and CDR2 SYGVNS. V lost 4 bases and J lost 4, with 13 bases in between. This CDR3 is built from 14 residues. Here the CDR3 reads CASSAATVGTEAFF. CDR3 DNA: TGTGCCAGCAGTGCGGCGACAGTTGGCACTGAAGCTTTCTTT.

The chain combines TRBV29-1 with TRBJ2-3; a possible D gene is TRBD2 (6 bases). The length of the CDR3 is 13 residues. V lost 0 bases and J lost 5, with 9 bases in between. Per germline, CDR1 SQVTM and CDR2 ANQGSEA. Written as DNA, the CDR3 is TGCAGCGTTGAAGACGGGGGTAGAGATACGCAGTATTTT. Protein product: CSVEDGGRDTQYF.

This rearrangement joins TRBV25-1 to TRBJ2-5; 8 nucleotides match TRBD2. This CDR3 is 14 amino acids long. With 2 bases clipped from V and 5 bases from J, the junction kept 4 bases outside the gene matches. Germline-derived CDR1 and CDR2 are MGHDK and SYGVNS. CDR3 loop: CASSEEGTRETQYF. CDR3 DNA: TGTGCCAGCAGTGAAGAGGGGACTAGGGAGACCCAGTACTTC.

The chain uses TRBV20-1 and TRBJ2-7, with 8 bases matching TRBD1. CDR1 and CDR2 (germline): DFQATT, SNEGSKA (reference sequence). Trimming took 4 bases from V and 0 from J; bases not matched to a gene: 11. CDR3 length: 16 amino acids. The CDR3 here is CSAIFGDRGPSYEQYV. CDR3 nucleotides: TGCAGTGCTATATTTGGCGACAGGGGTCCCTCCTACGAGCAGTACGTC.